The 18 T cell receptor beta chains below come from one sample, sequenced in a study of PD-1 blockade in classical Hodgkin lymphoma. The time point is: cycle 4 day 1 (C4D1), after more than five weeks of nivolumab. All patients relapsed after autologous stem cell transplantation, and brentuximab vedotin exposure varied. The data were produced by immunoSEQ multiplex PCR, yet TCRdb's version contains in-frame clones alone and is incomplete. The sample has tens of thousands of clones, nearly 90% seen once. The source material was peripheral blood mononuclear cells (PBMCs), sampled before the fourth cycle of nivolumab. Source of these receptors: a human donor with classical Hodgkin lymphoma.

The V call is TRBV11-2, the J call TRBJ2-1; possibly TRBD1 for D (6 bases). In germline, CDR1 is SGHAT, CDR2 FQNNGV. The CDR3 covers 14 residues. The V and J ends lost 5 bases and 12 bases respectively, with 20 bases between them. CDR3 in DNA: TGTGCCAGCAGCCTAAACAGGGTTGGGCATTGGCAGTTCTTC. Its protein is CASSLNRVGHWQFF.

The rearrangement uses TRBV10-1 and TRBJ1-1; D is unclear. The CDR3 has 13 amino acids. CDR1 WNHNN and CDR2 SYGVQD come from the germline V gene (reference sequence). V was trimmed by 6 bases and J by 4 bases, leaving 12 bases between them. The CDR3 loop reads CASSEWTGTEAFF. The CDR3 DNA sequence: TGCGCCAGCAGCGAATGGACCGGCACTGAAGCTTTCTTT.

The chain is built from TRBV7-3 and TRBJ2-2; the D is unclear. The CDR3 loop spans 15 amino acids. Trimming took 2 bases from V and 6 from J, leaving 13 bases between them. The germline V gene has CDR1 SGHTA and CDR2 FQGTGA. Here the CDR3 reads CASSLEGLLSGELFF. DNA of the CDR3: TGTGCCAGCAGCTTAGAAGGCCTACTATCCGGGGAGCTGTTTTTT.

This clone was detected only a few times. V usage is TRBV19 and J usage is TRBJ1-5, with 7 bases matching TRBD1. The CDR3 has 18 amino acids. From germline, CDR1 is LNHDA and CDR2 SQIVND (reference sequence). The ends lost 5 bases at V and 0 bases at J; junction bases unmatched: 13. The CDR3 sequence is CASSGGSGGIYSNQPQHF. CDR3 DNA sequence: TGTGCCAGTAGTGGAGGGTCAGGGGGGATTTATAGCAATCAGCCCCAGCATTTT.

V gene TRBV7-8 combines with J gene TRBJ1-5; D not resolved. Germline loops: CDR1 SGHVS, CDR2 FQNEAQ. There are 13 residues in the CDR3. Trimming removed 1 base from V and 4 bases from J, with 5 bases in between. CDR3 region: CASSLVPNQPQHF. CDR3 DNA sequence: TGTGCCAGCAGCTTAGTTCCGAATCAGCCCCAGCATTTT. The full variable domain, its missing parts supplied by reference TRBV7-8 and TRBJ1-5, is GAGVSQSPRYKVAKRGQDVALRCDPISGHVSLFWYQQALGQGPEFLTYFQNEAQLDKSGLPSDRFFAERPEGSVSTLKIQRTQQEDSAVYLCASSLVPNQPQHFGDGTRLSIL.

This sequence joins TRBV6-1 and TRBJ1-3, with unresolved D. The CDR3 length is 12 residues. The V end lost 2 bases, the J end lost 4 bases, and 3 bases lay between the germline ends. The germline V gene encodes CDR1 MNHNS and CDR2 SASEGT. In DNA form, the CDR3 reads TGTGCCAGCAGTGAACCAGGAAACACCATATATTTT. Translating it yields CASSEPGNTIYF.

The rearrangement uses TRBV7-3 and TRBJ2-5, with 8 bases matching TRBD2. The CDR3 sequence is 17 residues long. CDR1 is SGHTA, CDR2 FQGTGA, per germline. V dropped 3 bases and J dropped 3; count of bases not matched to a gene: 12. CDR3 protein: CASSLTSDRSIKETQYF. The CDR3 DNA reads as TGTGCCAGCAGCTTGACTAGCGACCGTTCGATCAAAGAGACCCAGTACTTC. Together with reference TRBV7-3 and TRBJ2-5, the CDR3 gives the full variable domain: GAGVSQTPSNKVTEKGKYVELRCDPISGHTALYWYRQSLGQGPEFLIYFQGTGAADDSGLPNDRFFAVRPEGSVSTLKIQRTERGDSAVYLCASSLTSDRSIKETQYFGPGTRLLVL.

CDR3 sequence (DNA): TGTGCCAGCAGCCTCCTCAGGACAGATACGCAGTATTTT. Encoded protein: CASSLLRTDTQYF. V gene TRBV7-9 combines with J gene TRBJ2-3; D is undetermined. Trimming took 5 bases from V and 3 from J, leaving 9 bases between them. Germline V gene sequence: CDR1 SEHNR, CDR2 FQNEAQ (reference sequence). The CDR3 contains 13 residues.

The chain is built from TRBV28 and TRBJ2-5, with TRBD1 matching 7 bases. The CDR3 covers 12 residues. V was clipped by 6 bases and J by 5 bases; unmatched bases: 3. Germline V gene sequence: CDR1 MDHEN, CDR2 SYDVKM. CDR3 loop: CASRGTEETQYF. The CDR3 region has the DNA TGTGCCAGCAGAGGGACAGAGGAGACCCAGTACTTC. The entire variable domain, with the rest obtained from reference TRBV28 and TRBJ2-5, is as follows: DVKVTQSSRYLVKRTGEKVFLECVQDMDHENMFWYRQDPGLGLRLIYFSYDVKMKEKGDIPEGYSVSREKKERFSLILESASTNQTSMYLCASRGTEETQYFGPGTRLLVL.

This clone was detected only once. The chain uses TRBV28 and TRBJ2-1, with unresolved D. This CDR3 contains 16 residues. Trimming removed 5 bases at V and 0 bases at J, with 14 bases between. CDR1 and CDR2 (germline): MDHEN, SYDVKM. For the CDR3, the DNA is TGTGCCAGCAGTCCCCCGGCGCTTGGCTCCTACAATGAGCAGTTCTTC. It yields the protein CASSPPALGSYNEQFF.

V gene TRBV18 combines with J gene TRBJ1-2; TRBD1 might be the D (6 bases). The CDR3 sequence is 13 residues long. Deletions cut 4 bases from V and 6 bases from J, with 12 bases between. CDR1 is KGHSH, CDR2 LQKENI, per germline. Written as DNA, the CDR3 is TGTGCCAGCTCACAGGGGGTGCAACATGGCTACACCTTC. Translated: CASSQGVQHGYTF.

The J gene is TRBJ2-7, the V gene TRBV4-1; maybe TRBD2 (7 bases). The V end lost 5 bases, the J end lost 8 bases, and 22 bases lay between the germline ends. The germline gives CDR1 MGHRA, CDR2 YSYEKL. The CDR3 is 15 amino acids. The CDR3 sequence: CASSFRGASDSKQYF. The DNA of the CDR3 is TGCGCCAGCAGCTTCCGGGGGGCCAGCGATTCGAAGCAGTACTTC.

The chain employs TRBV6-1 and TRBJ2-4; D uncertain. This CDR3 is 11 amino acids long. V was trimmed by 7 bases and J by 6 bases, leaving 7 bases between them. Germline loops: CDR1 MNHNS, CDR2 SASEGT. CDR3 in DNA: TGTGCCAGCAACCGAGCAAACATTCAGTACTTC. Its translation: CASNRANIQYF.

The chain joins TRBV15 to TRBJ2-1, with TRBD2 matching over 11 bases. V was clipped by 10 bases and J by 7 bases; unmatched bases: 9. CDR3 size: 14 residues. The germline V gene encodes CDR1 LNHNV and CDR2 YYDKDF (reference sequence). The CDR3 bases are TGTGCCATCGCCGGGACTAGCGGCGGTAATGAGCAGTTCTTC. It is translated as CAIAGTSGGNEQFF.

This clone was seen more than once but under ten times. The chain couples TRBV6-5 to TRBJ1-1; D is ambiguous. Germline loops: CDR1 MNHEY, CDR2 SVGAGI. V dropped 7 bases and J dropped 4 bases, with 13 bases sitting between them. The CDR3 totals 13 residues. The chain's CDR3 is CASTQEDSTEAFF. As DNA, the CDR3 is TGTGCCAGCACCCAGGAGGATAGCACTGAAGCTTTCTTT.

The rearrangement links TRBV11-3 to TRBJ2-3; 8 positions agree with TRBD2. Germline values: CDR1 SGHNT, CDR2 YENEEA. The CDR3 contains 17 residues. Trimming at V came to 3 bases and at J to 4 bases, leaving 12 bases not matched to a gene. The CDR3 loop reads CASSLVGAGAVADTQYF. The CDR3 nucleotides are TGTGCCAGCAGCTTGGTAGGAGCGGGAGCCGTCGCAGATACGCAGTATTTT.

This clone was observed once. CDR3 DNA: TGTGCCAGCAGCTCACTATACGGGCCCCCAGGCGCAGATACGCAGTATTTT. Protein sequence: CASSSLYGPPGADTQYF. The rearrangement links TRBV7-6 to TRBJ2-3, with unresolved D. Germline-derived CDR1 and CDR2 are SGHVS and FNYEAQ. The CDR3 runs to 17 residues. V was trimmed by 4 bases and J by 4 bases, leaving 21 bases between them.

V is TRBV20-1 and J is TRBJ1-2; D is unclear. There are 11 residues in the CDR3. V was pared by 6 bases and J by 4 bases, with 9 bases between. Germline V gene data show CDR1 as DFQATT and CDR2 as SNEGSKA (reference sequence). Here the CDR3 DNA reads TGCAGTGCCGGGCCTATCTATGGCTACACCTTC. Translated, it gives CSAGPIYGYTF.